These 13 T cell receptor beta chains came from one sample sequenced in a study of T cells in Graves' hyperthyroidism and ophthalmopathy. RNA transcripts were the template for amplifying TCR beta CDR3 regions. Using the HTBI primer set, a first-round RT-PCR was run on the TCR CDR3. TCRdb redid the calling of the multiplex PCR reads with MiXCR, one entry per CDR3 protein. The repertoire holds 100,000 to 130,000 distinct CDR3 sequences, with roughly 15% as singletons. The sequenced material came from blood. These receptors originate from a woman between 45 and 60 years old with Graves' hyperthyroidism.

The table lists this clonotype with many counts. The chain recombines TRBV29-1 with TRBJ2-7; maybe TRBD2 (6 bases). The V end lost 1 base, the J end lost 3 bases, and 10 bases lay between the germline ends. CDR1 is SQVTM, CDR2 ANQGSEA, per germline. CDR3 size: 13 residues. CDR3 bases: TGCAGCGTTGAAGGGGGAGGTTTCTACGAGCAGTACTTC. Protein product: CSVEGGGFYEQYF.

This clonotype was observed at least ten times. This chain connects TRBV7-9 to TRBJ1-4; D is ambiguous. CDR3 length equals 15 residues. Trimming cost V 1 base and J 0 bases, with 6 bases left between them. CDR1 and CDR2 (germline): SEHNR, FQNEAQ (reference sequence). The CDR3 is CASSLGDTTNEKLFF. Here the CDR3 DNA reads TGTGCCAGCAGCTTAGGGGATACAACTAATGAAAAACTGTTTTTT.

This clonotype was observed many times. The chain combines TRBV11-2 with TRBJ2-3; 12 bases are a match to TRBD2. The J segment lost 4 bases and the V segment lost 5 bases, leaving 4 bases of the junction unmatched. Germline V lookup: CDR1 SGHAT, CDR2 FQNNGV. The CDR3 length is 15 residues. CDR3 DNA sequence: TGTGCCAGCAGCCGACTAGCGGGAGTTCCAGATACGCAGTATTTT. Amino acid sequence: CASSRLAGVPDTQYF.

At least ten counts were recorded for this clonotype. V usage is TRBV27 and J usage is TRBJ2-7, with 7 bases lining up with TRBD1. V lost 4 bases to trimming and J lost 2 bases; unmatched junction nucleotides: 2. The germline CDR1 and CDR2 sequences are MNHEY and SMNVEV (reference sequence). The CDR3 extends over 13 amino acids. The CDR3, as DNA: TGTGCCAGCAGTTGGGACAGCACCTACGAGCAGTACTTC. Translation gives CASSWDSTYEQYF.

The chain links TRBV2 to TRBJ1-1; tentative D call: TRBD1 (5 bases). V lost 7 bases and J lost 4, with 16 bases in between. The V gene's germline CDR1 is SNHLY and CDR2 FYNNEI. This CDR3 is 14 amino acids long. CDR3: CASNTQVRSTEAFF. As DNA, the CDR3 is TGTGCCAGCAACACACAGGTCCGGAGCACTGAAGCTTTCTTT. Filled out from reference TRBV2 and TRBJ1-1, the complete variable domain reads EPEVTQTPSHQVTQMGQEVILRCVPISNHLYFYWYRQILGQKVEFLVSFYNNEISEKSEIFDDQFSVERPDGSNFTLKIRSTKLEDSAMYFCASNTQVRSTEAFFGQGTRLTVV.

This clonotype was found many times. The rearrangement uses TRBV7-3 and TRBJ2-1; D not resolved. V lost 1 base and J 9 bases, leaving 10 bases between the germline ends. This CDR3 spans 13 amino acids. Germline V gene data show CDR1 as SGHTA and CDR2 as FQGTGA. CDR3 region: CASSLRSDTEQFF. The DNA for the CDR3 is TGTGCCAGCAGCTTAAGAAGCGACACTGAGCAGTTCTTC.

This chain uses TRBV20-1 with TRBJ2-2; 9 bases fit TRBD2. V gave up 3 bases and J gave up 3 bases; unmatched junction bases: 8. The CDR3 is 16 amino acids. The germline gives CDR1 DFQATT, CDR2 SNEGSKA (reference sequence). CDR3 protein: CSASSVERGDTGELFF. The CDR3 bases are TGCAGTGCTAGCTCCGTGGAGCGGGGGGACACCGGGGAGCTGTTTTTT.

This clonotype was observed many times. The rearrangement joins TRBV20-1 to TRBJ1-1; 7 bases match TRBD1. The CDR3 sequence is 14 residues long. Trimming took 5 bases from V and 5 from J; bases not matched to a gene: 11. Per the germline V gene, CDR1 is DFQATT and CDR2 is SNEGSKA (reference sequence). CDR3 region: CSASPTGPGTEAFF. For the CDR3, the DNA is TGCAGTGCTTCCCCGACAGGGCCCGGGACTGAAGCTTTCTTT.

This clonotype appeared a few times. No conserved phenylalanine or tryptophan ends this CDR3, so it is likely a read error. The chain carries TRBV5-1 and TRBJ2-2, with D possibly matching TRBD2 (5 bases). With 0 bases removed from V and 1 base from J, the gap between germline ends came to 7 bases. This CDR3 comprises 15 residues. Germline V gene sequence: CDR1 SGHRS, CDR2 YFSETQ. This chain's CDR3 is CASSLDGGNTGELFS. DNA of the CDR3: TGCGCCAGCAGCTTGGATGGAGGGAACACCGGGGAGCTGTTTTCT.

The chain links TRBV28 to TRBJ2-1; a weak D match, TRBD1 (5 bases). Germline CDR1 reads MDHEN; CDR2 reads SYDVKM. The CDR3 is made up of 16 amino acids. V was trimmed by 7 bases and J by 3 bases, leaving 19 bases between them. DNA for the CDR3: TGTGCCAGCAAACCTAGGGGCAGGGTAGGCTACAATGAGCAGTTCTTC. Protein sequence: CASKPRGRVGYNEQFF.

The sample holds many counts of this clonotype. J is TRBJ2-3 and V is TRBV28; 8 bases match TRBD2. Germline V CDR1 and CDR2: MDHEN, SYDVKM. The CDR3 has 15 amino acids. V dropped 3 bases and J dropped 0; count of bases not matched to a gene: 2. Written as DNA, the CDR3 is TGTGCCAGCAGTTTGCCGGGAGGGAGCACAGATACGCAGTATTTT. Residues: CASSLPGGSTDTQYF.

V is TRBV2 and J is TRBJ1-1, with D uncertain. Trimming cost V 5 bases and J 4 bases, with 11 bases left between them. The CDR3 is 13 residues long. Per germline, CDR1 SNHLY and CDR2 FYNNEI. The CDR3 sequence is CASSPGIGTEAFF. CDR3 nucleotide sequence: TGTGCCAGCAGTCCTGGGATCGGCACTGAAGCTTTCTTT.

The V gene is TRBV28, the J gene TRBJ1-1; TRBD1 matches 7 bases. Germline V gene sequence: CDR1 MDHEN, CDR2 SYDVKM. The CDR3 spans 17 residues. V dropped 5 bases and J dropped 0; count of bases not matched to a gene: 12. CDR3 sequence: CASSPPDRVPMNTEAFF. The CDR3 DNA reads as TGTGCCAGCAGTCCACCCGACAGGGTCCCAATGAACACTGAAGCTTTCTTT. Variable domain in full (rest from reference TRBV28 and TRBJ1-1): DVKVTQSSRYLVKRTGEKVFLECVQDMDHENMFWYRQDPGLGLRLIYFSYDVKMKEKGDIPEGYSVSREKKERFSLILESASTNQTSMYLCASSPPDRVPMNTEAFFGQGTRLTVV.